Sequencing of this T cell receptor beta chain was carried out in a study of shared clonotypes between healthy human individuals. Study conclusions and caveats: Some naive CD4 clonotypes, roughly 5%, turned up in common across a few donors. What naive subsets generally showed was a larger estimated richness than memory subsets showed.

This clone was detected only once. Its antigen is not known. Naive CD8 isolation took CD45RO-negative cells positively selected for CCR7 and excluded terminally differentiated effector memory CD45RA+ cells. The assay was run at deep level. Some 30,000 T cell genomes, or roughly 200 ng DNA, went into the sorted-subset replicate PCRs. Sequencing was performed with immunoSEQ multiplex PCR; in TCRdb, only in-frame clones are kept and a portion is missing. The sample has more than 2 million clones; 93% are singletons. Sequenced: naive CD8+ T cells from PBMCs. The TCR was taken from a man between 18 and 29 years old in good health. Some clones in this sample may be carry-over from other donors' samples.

CDR3 sequence (DNA): TGCGCCAGCAGCCTCCTCCACAGGGACGAAAGAGCGGAGACCCAGTACTTC. It specifies CASSLLHRDERAETQYF. The rearrangement uses TRBV5-1 and TRBJ2-5; tentative D call: TRBD1 (6 bases). Germline V gene lookup returns CDR1 SGHRS and CDR2 YFSETQ. The V gene lost 4 bases and the J gene lost 5 bases, with 24 bases spanning the gap. This CDR3 contains 17 residues.